The clone carrying this TCR beta chain was seen more than once but under ten times. From the RT-PCR reads, TCRdb called clonotypes with MiXCR, one entry per CDR3 protein. The table shows 630,000 or so distinct CDR3 sequences, with approximately 14% occurring only once. The entry originates in a study of response to subunit inactivated influenza vaccine. The CDR3 is made up of 17 amino acids. The germline V gene encodes CDR1 SGHNT and CDR2 YENEEA. Losses at the gene ends were 1 base for V and 4 bases for J; bases not matched to a gene: 7. This sequence was found in a man in his fifties or sixties who received an inactivated influenza vaccine. The J gene is TRBJ2-2, the V gene TRBV11-3; 9 nucleotides align to TRBD1. The starting material was PBMCs from blood, obtained about 12 days after vaccination. Written as DNA, the CDR3 is TGTGCCAGCAGCTTAGGCCCGGGACAGGGCTTCACCGGGGAGCTGTTTTTT. Translated, it gives CASSLGPGQGFTGELFF.